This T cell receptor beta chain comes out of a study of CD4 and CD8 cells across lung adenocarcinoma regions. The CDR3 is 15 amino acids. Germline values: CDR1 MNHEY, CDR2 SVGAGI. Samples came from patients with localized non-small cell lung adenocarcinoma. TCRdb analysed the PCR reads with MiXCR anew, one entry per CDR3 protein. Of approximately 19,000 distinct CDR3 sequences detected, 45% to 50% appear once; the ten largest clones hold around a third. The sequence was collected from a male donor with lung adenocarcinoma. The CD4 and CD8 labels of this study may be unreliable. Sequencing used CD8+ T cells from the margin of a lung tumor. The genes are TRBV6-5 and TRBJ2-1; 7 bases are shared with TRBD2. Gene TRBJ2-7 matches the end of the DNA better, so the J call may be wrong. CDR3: CASSYSGGTHNEQYF. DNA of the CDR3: TGTGCCAGCAGTTACTCGGGAGGGACCCACAATGAGCAGTACTTC.